The sample holds a few counts of the clone carrying this T cell receptor (beta chain). The data were obtained in a study of Ad26.COV2.S vaccination and SARS-CoV-2 variants. Study background: Dosing was one shot or two shots 56 days apart.

The length of the CDR3 is 12 residues. Germline CDR1 is SQVTM and CDR2 is ANQGSEA. Between the trimmed V and J ends, which lost 7 bases and 3 bases, there was a span of 12 bases. Assay used: immunoSEQ multiplex PCR; TCRdb lists only in-frame clones, some missing. The data hold 300,000 to 450,000 clones, with roughly 81% observed a single time. Treatment indicated: about 20 received Ad26.COV2.S at low or high dose, single or two shots; about 5 received placebo; per-sample allocation not given. The samples were gathered on day 63 after the first injection of vaccine or placebo. At a Boston site, the person donating was an adult of 18-55 years.

The specimen was peripheral blood, collected in a trial of Ad26.COV2.S vaccine versus placebo. The V gene is TRBV29-1, the J gene TRBJ1-2, with D possibly matching TRBD1 (6 bases). The receptor comes from a person aged 18-60 years who received the Ad26.COV2.S COVID-19 vaccine or a placebo. The CDR3 DNA is TGCAGCGGAAACAGGGTGGACTATGGCTACACCTTC. This gives the protein CSGNRVDYGYTF.